The 7 T cell receptor beta chains presented below share a single source sample, sequenced in a study of blood T cell repertoires in COVID-19. The data were produced by immunoSEQ multiplex PCR, yet TCRdb's version contains in-frame clones alone and is incomplete. The data hold around 400,000 clones, with under 85% observed a single time. The specimen was PBMCs or T cells enriched from blood (not recorded which). The receptors stem from a woman in her fifties or sixties who had recovered from COVID-19.

CDR3 bases: TGTGCCAGCAGTCGTGAGGGGGGGGCCGGGGAGCTGTTTTTT. Translated: CASSREGGAGELFF. This rearrangement joins TRBV5-4 to TRBJ2-2; D possibly corresponds to TRBD2 (7 bases). The CDR3 is 14 amino acids. Germline lookup yields CDR1 SGHNT and CDR2 YYREEE (reference sequence). Trimming cost V 5 bases and J 6 bases, with 14 bases left between them.

This chain links TRBV6-6 with TRBJ2-1, with 14 bases fitting TRBD2. Germline lookup yields CDR1 MNHNY and CDR2 SVGAGI (reference sequence). This CDR3 contains 16 residues. V gave up 6 bases and J gave up 7 bases; unmatched junction bases: 8. DNA for the CDR3: TGTGCCAGCAGAAACCAGGGGACTAGCGGGAGTAATGAGCAGTTCTTC. Translation: CASRNQGTSGSNEQFF.

Here the CDR3 DNA reads TGTGCCAGCAGCCTAAGACAGACGGCGATTTATGGCTACACCTTC. Protein: CASSLRQTAIYGYTF. The chain is built from TRBV11-2 and TRBJ1-2; tentative D call: TRBD1 (5 bases). V lost 5 bases and J lost 5, with 18 bases in between. Germline V lookup: CDR1 SGHAT, CDR2 FQNNGV. There are 15 residues in the CDR3.

This rearrangement joins TRBV11-3 to TRBJ1-1; D is undetermined. The length of the CDR3 is 15 residues. V lost 5 bases and J 0 bases, leaving 13 bases between the germline ends. Germline loops: CDR1 SGHNT, CDR2 YENEEA. Written as DNA, the CDR3 is TGTGCCAGCAGCCACAGAGGGCTGGTGAACACTGAAGCTTTCTTT. Amino acid sequence: CASSHRGLVNTEAFF. Based on the CDR3 plus reference TRBV11-3 and TRBJ1-1, the full variable domain is EAGVVQSPRYKIIEKKQPVAFWCNPISGHNTLYWYLQNLGQGPELLIRYENEEAVDDSQLPKDRFSAERLKGVDSTLKIQPAELGDSAVYLCASSHRGLVNTEAFFGQGTRLTVV.

This rearrangement joins TRBV5-1 to TRBJ1-1; D is ambiguous. V was trimmed by 0 bases and J by 0 bases, leaving 12 bases between them. Germline V lookup: CDR1 SGHRS, CDR2 YFSETQ. The CDR3 loop spans 16 amino acids. The CDR3 is CASSLAGGVVNTEAFF. The CDR3 DNA reads as TGCGCCAGCAGCTTGGCCGGCGGGGTTGTGAACACTGAAGCTTTCTTT. Full variable domain (missing parts from reference TRBV5-1 and TRBJ1-1): KAGVTQTPRYLIKTRGQQVTLSCSPISGHRSVSWYQQTPGQGLQFLFEYFSETQRNKGNFPGRFSGRQFSNSRSEMNVSTLELGDSALYLCASSLAGGVVNTEAFFGQGTRLTVV.

CDR3 coding DNA: TGCAGCGTTGCGGCAGACAGCCCCCCTTTGGACACTGAAGCTTTCTTT. This translates into CSVAADSPPLDTEAFF. The chain is built from TRBV29-1 and TRBJ1-1; D may be TRBD1 (5 bases). V lost 4 bases, J lost 3 bases, and 21 bases lay in between. CDR3 length equals 16 residues. Germline V lookup: CDR1 SQVTM, CDR2 ANQGSEA.

This chain uses TRBV7-9 with TRBJ1-1; D remains unclear. V lost 5 bases and J lost 3, with 22 bases in between. From germline, CDR1 is SEHNR and CDR2 FQNEAQ (reference sequence). This CDR3 is 17 amino acids long. The CDR3: CASSRRRGSNLYTEAFF. CDR3 DNA: TGTGCCAGCAGCCGCCGGCGGGGTTCTAACCTGTACACTGAAGCTTTCTTT.